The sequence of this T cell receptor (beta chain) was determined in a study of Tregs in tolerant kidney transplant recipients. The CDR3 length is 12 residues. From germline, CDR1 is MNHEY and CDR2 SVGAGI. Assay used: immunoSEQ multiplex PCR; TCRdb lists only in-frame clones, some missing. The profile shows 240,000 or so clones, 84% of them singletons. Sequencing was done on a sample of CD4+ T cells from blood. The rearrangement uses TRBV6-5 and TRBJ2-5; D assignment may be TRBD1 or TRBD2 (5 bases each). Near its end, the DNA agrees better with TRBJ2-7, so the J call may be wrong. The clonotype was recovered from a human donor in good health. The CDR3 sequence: CASRGTWNEQYF. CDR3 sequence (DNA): TGTGCCAGCAGGGGGACCTGGAACGAGCAGTACTTC.